This T cell receptor beta chain derives from a study of T cell clusters in autoimmune cytopenias. Looking at the study overall: A median age of about 60 years and mean of approximately 51 years characterized healthy donor controls.

Considering frequency, this clonotype is medium-sized (0.01 to 0.1%). Antigen unknown. TRB rearrangements were amplified by touch-down multiplex PCR with mixed TRB-A/B primers. TCRdb reprocessed the multiplex PCR reads and stores each CDR3 protein as one record, lacking DNA. In total, the table holds around 4,100 distinct CDR3 sequences. Each sample's input was 200 to 300 ng genomic DNA, 38,000 or so genome equivalents. Study results and caveats: Comparing secondary cytopenia with chronic lymphocytic leukemia showed no cluster-lack signature, apparently masked by lymphoma repertoire.

CDR3 length: 15 amino acids. Germline CDR1 is MNHEY and CDR2 is SMNVEV (reference sequence). These data were also filed under a second study, of T cell repertoires in aging, cancer and after chemotherapy.

The chain links TRBV27 to TRBJ2-3. Sequenced input: peripheral blood. The clonotype comes from a human donor in good health. The CDR3 sequence is CASSLWGLASDTQYF.